The 30 T cell receptor beta chains below come from one sample, sequenced in a study of shared T cell receptors in the human thymus. Using immunoSEQ multiplex PCR, the repertoire was profiled, and TCRdb retains in-frame clones only, with some absent. The repertoire holds around 340,000 clones, with over 90% as singletons. The sample taken for sequencing was thymocytes. The receptors stem from a human donor.

This chain links TRBV30 with TRBJ2-7; the match to TRBD2 covers 11 bases. Trimming took 4 bases from V and 5 from J; bases not matched to a gene: 10. The CDR3 length is 15 residues. Germline lookup yields CDR1 GTSNPN and CDR2 SVGIG (reference sequence). CDR3 coding DNA: TGTGCCTGGACTAGCGGGAGGTCCCGGAGGGACGAGCAGTACTTC. Translating gives CAWTSGRSRRDEQYF.

CDR3 sequence (DNA): TGCGCCAGCAGCTTCCCAGGGGTGAACACTGAAGCTTTCTTT. Amino acid sequence: CASSFPGVNTEAFF. The chain joins TRBV5-1 to TRBJ1-1; tentative D call: TRBD1 (6 bases). Trimming took 2 bases from V and 0 from J, leaving 8 bases between them. The CDR3 runs 14 residues. Germline CDR1 SGHRS, CDR2 YFSETQ.

The chain carries TRBV21-1 and TRBJ2-1. TRBV21-1 is flagged as a pseudogene. The CDR3 covers 18 residues. The CDR3 here is CASSWLGLRSWGYNEQFF. CDR3 DNA sequence: TGTGCCAGCAGCTGGCTGGGGCTAAGGAGCTGGGGGTACAATGAGCAGTTCTTC.

The rearrangement uses TRBV19 and TRBJ2-5; D might be TRBD1 (5 bases). Between the trimmed V and J ends, which lost 3 bases and 1 base, there was a span of 9 bases. Per germline, CDR1 LNHDA and CDR2 SQIVND (reference sequence). The CDR3 spans 14 residues. The CDR3 loop reads CASSIKDTQETQYF. The CDR3 nucleotides are TGTGCCAGTAGTATCAAGGACACCCAAGAGACCCAGTACTTC. Drawing the rest from reference TRBV19 and TRBJ2-5, the complete variable domain is DGGITQSPKYLFRKEGQNVTLSCEQNLNHDAMYWYRQDPGQGLRLIYYSQIVNDFQKGDIAEGYSVSREKKESFPLTVTSAQKNPTAFYLCASSIKDTQETQYFGPGTRLLVL.

The CDR3: CASNVGGAGETQYF. CDR3 DNA sequence: TGTGCCAGCAACGTGGGGGGAGCAGGGGAGACCCAGTACTTC. This chain uses TRBV6-5 with TRBJ2-5; the D gene is possibly TRBD2 (6 bases). CDR1 and CDR2 from the germline V gene are MNHEY and SVGAGI. The CDR3 contains 14 residues. With 7 bases removed from V and 5 bases from J, the gap between germline ends came to 17 bases.

V is TRBV29-1 and J is TRBJ2-5; D unclear. V gave up 6 bases and J gave up 0 bases, with 14 bases separating them. CDR3 length equals 14 residues. Germline values: CDR1 SQVTM, CDR2 ANQGSEA. CDR3 amino acids: CSVPPTVYQETQYF. The CDR3, as DNA: TGCAGCGTCCCCCCGACCGTGTACCAAGAGACCCAGTACTTC.

The chain employs TRBV19 and TRBJ2-1, with 10 bases fitting TRBD1. CDR3 length equals 16 residues. V shed 5 bases and J 5 bases; nucleotides not matched to a gene: 9. Per germline, CDR1 LNHDA and CDR2 SQIVND (reference sequence). The CDR3 nucleotides read TGTGCCAGTAGTTTCGGACAGGGGGGCAAACACAATGAGCAGTTCTTC. It yields the protein CASSFGQGGKHNEQFF.

For this clone: A read error may produce the germline difference seen at one junction end. The chain employs TRBV9 and TRBJ2-1; a weak D match, TRBD2 (5 bases). Per the germline V gene, CDR1 is SGDLS and CDR2 is YYNGEE. This CDR3 is 16 amino acids long. CDR3 protein: CASSPTQDWNYTEQFF. The CDR3 bases are TGTGCCAGCAGTCCTACTCAGGACTGGAACTACACTGAGCAGTTCTTC.

The chain joins TRBV6-1 to TRBJ2-7; no definite D call. Trimming cost V 3 bases and J 0 bases, with 6 bases left between them. This CDR3 has 13 residues. Germline V gene data show CDR1 as MNHNS and CDR2 as SASEGT. The CDR3 protein is CASSDDGSYEQYF. The CDR3 DNA reads as TGTGCCAGCAGTGATGACGGCTCCTACGAGCAGTACTTC.

The V call is TRBV5-6, the J call TRBJ2-3; D assignment may be TRBD1 or TRBD2 (5 bases each). V lost 3 bases, J lost 6 bases, and 17 bases lay in between. Germline values: CDR1 SGHDT, CDR2 YYEEEE. The CDR3 extends over 15 amino acids. For the CDR3, the DNA is TGTGCCAGCAGCTCCGGGACCGGTCCTTCGGATACGCAGTATTTT. Amino acid sequence: CASSSGTGPSDTQYF.

V usage is TRBV29-1 and J usage is TRBJ1-1, with D maybe TRBD1 (5 bases). The CDR3 is 13 amino acids. V was clipped by 2 bases and J by 3 bases, with 10 bases between them. Germline CDR1 reads SQVTM; CDR2 reads ANQGSEA. The CDR3 sequence: CSVEREGYTEAFF. The CDR3 nucleotides read TGCAGCGTTGAAAGGGAGGGGTACACTGAAGCTTTCTTT.

V and J are TRBV5-4 and TRBJ1-1; the D is unclear. Deletions cut 1 base from V and 1 base from J, with 11 bases between. This CDR3 spans 15 amino acids. In germline, CDR1 is SGHNT, CDR2 YYREEE (reference sequence). This CDR3 is CASSLTNGENTEAFF. The CDR3 DNA is TGTGCCAGCAGCTTGACGAACGGAGAGAACACTGAAGCTTTCTTT.

This chain connects TRBV4-2 to TRBJ2-7, with 10 bases matching TRBD2. The CDR3 spans 16 residues. Trimming cost V 4 bases and J 2 bases; bases outside gene matches: 8. CDR1 is LGHNA, CDR2 YNFKEQ, per germline. The CDR3 bases are TGTGCCAGCAGCCGGGGAGCGGGAGGGCCGGCCTACGAGCAGTACTTC. Translated, it gives CASSRGAGGPAYEQYF.

This clone was counted a single time. J is TRBJ2-7 and V is TRBV5-6, with 16 bases lining up with TRBD2. Per germline, CDR1 SGHDT and CDR2 YYEEEE. The CDR3 consists of 17 residues. Trimming cost V 5 bases and J 6 bases; bases outside gene matches: 11. The CDR3 region is CASRWWGLAGGRFEQYF. The CDR3 DNA follows: TGTGCCAGCAGGTGGTGGGGACTAGCGGGAGGGCGGTTCGAGCAGTACTTC.

V and J are TRBV6-1 and TRBJ2-5, with D unclear. Trimming took 7 bases from V and 5 from J, leaving 8 bases between them. In germline, CDR1 is MNHNS, CDR2 SASEGT. This CDR3 has 11 residues. The CDR3 region is CASKTGETQYF. CDR3 DNA sequence: TGTGCCAGCAAGACCGGGGAGACCCAGTACTTC.

The chain links TRBV10-1 to TRBJ2-7; tentatively, D is TRBD1 (6 bases). Trimming took 6 bases from V and 3 from J, leaving 12 bases between them. The CDR3 runs to 13 residues. Germline V gene data show CDR1 as WNHNN and CDR2 as SYGVQD (reference sequence). The CDR3 protein is CASRKGQFYEQYF. CDR3 DNA sequence: TGCGCCAGCAGGAAAGGACAGTTCTACGAGCAGTACTTC.

This chain joins TRBV2 and TRBJ2-1; D gene ambiguous. The CDR3 spans 12 residues. V lost 6 bases to trimming and J lost 8 bases, with 11 bases between them. The germline V gene encodes CDR1 SNHLY and CDR2 FYNNEI. CDR3 sequence reads: CASRDPFHEQFF. The CDR3 nucleotides are TGTGCCAGCAGAGACCCTTTCCATGAGCAGTTCTTC.

This rearrangement joins TRBV7-7 to TRBJ2-1; TRBD1 or TRBD2 may be the D gene (5 bases each). Germline V lookup: CDR1 SSHAT, CDR2 FNYEAQ (reference sequence). Trimming pared 1 base from V and 12 bases from J, leaving 13 bases between. The CDR3 length is 13 residues. The CDR3 region has the DNA TGTGCCAGCAGCTTAGATGGGGGTGCCCGGCAGTTCTTC. Protein product: CASSLDGGARQFF.

The chain couples TRBV30 to TRBJ1-2, with D tentatively TRBD1 (5 bases). V gave up 2 bases and J gave up 7 bases, with 11 bases separating them. The germline V gene has CDR1 GTSNPN and CDR2 SVGIG (reference sequence). This CDR3 has 12 amino acids. The CDR3 DNA reads TGTGCCTGGAGTTTCTATAGGGGTGGCTACACCTTC. Translating it yields CAWSFYRGGYTF.

V gene TRBV5-6 combines with J gene TRBJ1-4; 9 bases line up with TRBD1. Per germline, CDR1 SGHDT and CDR2 YYEEEE. The J segment lost 8 bases and the V segment lost 1 base, leaving 9 bases of the junction unmatched. This CDR3 region has 16 residues. The CDR3 sequence: CASSLTEGQGGEKLFF. The CDR3 DNA reads TGTGCCAGCAGCTTGACGGAGGGACAGGGAGGGGAAAAACTGTTTTTT.

V is TRBV9 and J is TRBJ2-1; 10 bases are a match to TRBD2. The junction had 16 bases not matched to a gene; V was cut back by 0 bases and J by 7 bases. The V gene's germline CDR1 is SGDLS and CDR2 YYNGEE. The length of the CDR3 is 19 residues. CDR3 nucleotides: TGTGCCAGCAGCGTAGAGTCTGGGGCGGCTAGCGGGAGTATGAATGAGCAGTTCTTC. Translation gives CASSVESGAASGSMNEQFF.

This clone was detected only a few times. The chain couples TRBV5-6 to TRBJ1-1, with 11 bases fitting TRBD1. This CDR3 is built from 18 residues. The V segment lost 4 bases and the J segment 0 bases; nucleotides outside the gene matches: 11. Germline values: CDR1 SGHDT, CDR2 YYEEEE. The CDR3 region is CASSNHADRGRVNTEAFF. DNA for the CDR3: TGTGCCAGCAGCAACCACGCGGACAGGGGGCGAGTGAACACTGAAGCTTTCTTT.

V gene TRBV25-1 combines with J gene TRBJ2-1, with 9 bases lining up with TRBD2. V gave up 4 bases and J gave up 4 bases; unmatched junction bases: 11. Per the germline V gene, CDR1 is MGHDK and CDR2 is SYGVNS. The CDR3 has 17 amino acids. CDR3 residues: CASSVVSKSGRYNEQFF. For the CDR3, the DNA is TGTGCCAGCAGTGTGGTCTCCAAAAGCGGGAGGTACAATGAGCAGTTCTTC. Based on the CDR3 plus reference TRBV25-1 and TRBJ2-1, the full variable domain is EADIYQTPRYLVIGTGKKITLECSQTMGHDKMYWYQQDPGMELHLIHYSYGVNSTEKGDLSSESTVSRIRTEHFPLTLESARPSHTSQYLCASSVVSKSGRYNEQFFGPGTRLTVL.

This chain links TRBV19 with TRBJ1-3; D not resolved. The germline V gene encodes CDR1 LNHDA and CDR2 SQIVND (reference sequence). V was cut by 7 bases and J by 0 bases, with 10 bases left in between. This CDR3 is 14 amino acids long. CDR3 coding DNA: TGTGCCAGTAAGAGCACTAACTCTGGAAACACCATATATTTT. Translating it yields CASKSTNSGNTIYF.

This clone showed up just once. This chain joins TRBV27 and TRBJ2-5; 11 positions agree with TRBD1. V lost 5 bases and J lost 11; bases outside the gene matches: 19. Germline CDR1 reads MNHEY; CDR2 reads SMNVEV (reference sequence). CDR3 length equals 17 residues. As DNA, the CDR3 is TGTGCCAGCAGTCACGTTACCCTTAGAGGGACAGGGGGGGCGCAGTACTTC. This sequence encodes CASSHVTLRGTGGAQYF.

The rearrangement links TRBV19 to TRBJ2-7, with D possibly being TRBD1 (6 bases). There are 13 residues in the CDR3. The V gene lost 5 bases and the J gene lost 0 bases, with 8 bases spanning the gap. Germline loops: CDR1 LNHDA, CDR2 SQIVND (reference sequence). CDR3: CASSPGHSYEQYF. CDR3 bases: TGTGCCAGTAGTCCGGGACACTCCTACGAGCAGTACTTC.

J is TRBJ2-3 and V is TRBV6-5; 7 bases map to TRBD2. After removal of 6 bases from V and 3 bases from J, the junction contained 9 bases not matched to a gene. This CDR3 is built from 15 residues. The V gene's germline CDR1 is MNHEY and CDR2 SVGAGI. The CDR3 coding sequence is TGTGCCAGCAGAATTTGGCTAGCGGCAACAGATACGCAGTATTTT. Translation: CASRIWLAATDTQYF.

This chain connects TRBV28 to TRBJ1-2, with no clear D. The CDR3 loop spans 12 amino acids. V lost 6 bases to trimming and J lost 4 bases, with 9 bases between them. CDR1 and CDR2 (germline): MDHEN, SYDVKM. CDR3 bases: TGTGCCAGCAGGCCACAGTTCTATGGCTACACCTTC. Translation gives CASRPQFYGYTF.

The chain links TRBV18 to TRBJ2-4, with no clear D. This CDR3 is 15 amino acids long. The V gene lost 1 base and the J gene lost 9 bases, with 16 bases spanning the gap. The V gene's germline CDR1 is KGHSH and CDR2 LQKENI. CDR3 DNA sequence: TGTGCCAGCTCACCACAGAAAGTTCCCAACAGCATTCAGTACTTC. Translating it yields CASSPQKVPNSIQYF.

This clone has just one count. V is TRBV27 and J is TRBJ2-3, with 16 bases aligning to TRBD2. Germline values: CDR1 MNHEY, CDR2 SMNVEV (reference sequence). Trimming at V came to 4 bases and at J to 5 bases, leaving 3 bases not matched to a gene. This CDR3 is 16 amino acids long. CDR3 sequence: CASSWGLAGGEDTQYF. CDR3 nucleotides: TGTGCCAGCAGTTGGGGACTAGCGGGAGGGGAAGATACGCAGTATTTT.